The T cell receptor (beta chain) under discussion was sequenced for a study of CD8 T cells in Susac syndrome. Those who served as multiple sclerosis controls were treatment-naive patients with stable or active relapsing-remitting disease. Germline V gene data show CDR1 as SGHTA and CDR2 as FQGNSA. The V and J ends lost 2 bases and 3 bases respectively, with 10 bases between them. The CDR3 loop spans 14 amino acids. Reverse transcription of roughly 0.5 to 1 ug RNA was carried out with random hexamers. A multiplex approach, immunoSEQ multiplex PCR, amplified TCR beta CDR3 across 54 Vbeta and 13 Jbeta. Via MiXCR, TCRdb re-called the immunoSEQ multiplex PCR reads, giving one row per CDR3 protein. This sample carries 300,000 or so distinct CDR3 sequences, 92% of them seen once, and the ten largest clones take 0.06% to 0.075%.

The V gene is TRBV7-2, the J gene TRBJ2-5; perhaps TRBD2 as D (5 bases). The TCR was taken from a human donor with multiple sclerosis. Sample: CD4+ T cells from PBMCs. DNA for the CDR3: TGTGCCAGCAGCTTAAGGCGGCGGGAAGAGACCCAGTACTTC. It yields the protein CASSLRRREETQYF.